This T cell receptor (beta chain) is drawn from a study of T cells in Graves' hyperthyroidism and ophthalmopathy. Study details: It was at initial diagnosis, before any treatment, that peripheral blood was collected.

The ends were cut back, 4 bases at V and 0 bases at J, with 13 bases in the middle. CDR1 SGHRS and CDR2 YFSETQ come from the germline V gene. This CDR3 has 16 residues. About this clonotype itself: Its antigen is not known.

Researchers took RNA transcripts and amplified the TCR beta CDR3 regions from them. With the HTBI primer set, the TCR CDR3 went through a first round of RT-PCR. TCRdb re-called the multiplex PCR reads with MiXCR, one entry per CDR3 protein. Here the sample spans nearly 750,000 distinct CDR3 sequences, roughly 32% being singletons. Recently diagnosed hyperthyroidism of less than 2 months' duration affected patients aged 18 to 65. Study results and limitations: Separation of ophthalmopathy from stable hyperthyroidism was achieved by a 13 V-J model.

The receptor comes from a woman aged 40 to 50 with Graves' hyperthyroidism. The chain recombines TRBV5-1 with TRBJ2-2, with TRBD1 as a possible D gene (5 bases). Sequencing was performed on blood. As DNA, the CDR3 is TGCGCCAGCAGCCAAGGACACTACTCGAACACCGGGGAGCTGTTTTTT. This encodes CASSQGHYSNTGELFF.